Below are 31 T cell receptor beta chains sequenced from a single sample in a study of T-cell reconstitution after alpha-beta-depleted transplantation in children listed by TCRdb under 2016. The library was generated by PCR. Sequencing instrument: Illumina HiSeq 2500. TCR libraries were prepared with molecular barcoding, using unique molecular identifiers to normalize TCRbeta repertoire quantification. TCRdb itself trimmed the public reads at Q25 with fastp, ran MiXCR and retained productive beta chains. Each CDR3 protein appears once, grouped with its most common genes and DNA. The sample table shows around 380,000 distinct CDR3 sequences, and around 9.9% are seen once. Of the sample, roughly 6% is held by the ten largest clones. The material sequenced was PBMCs from the stem cell graft donor, taken from the stem cell graft. All receptors come from a human donor who donated a stem cell graft to a child with acute myeloid leukemia.

There are a few counts of this clonotype. V is TRBV7-2 and J is TRBJ2-1; the match to TRBD2 covers 9 bases. V was pared by 5 bases and J by 0 bases, with 20 bases of the junction left unmatched. Germline lookup yields CDR1 SGHTA and CDR2 FQGNSA. The CDR3 consists of 21 residues. The CDR3 here is CASSLGPLEWGGGGSYNEQFF. The CDR3 bases are TGTGCCAGCAGCCTCGGCCCCCTGGAGTGGGGCGGGGGGGGCTCCTACAATGAGCAGTTCTTC.

This clonotype has ten or more counts. The chain couples TRBV9 to TRBJ1-1, with 7 bases identical to TRBD1. The V segment lost 4 bases and the J segment 5 bases; nucleotides outside the gene matches: 8. CDR1 and CDR2 from the germline V gene are SGDLS and YYNGEE. The CDR3 length is 14 residues. CDR3: CASSQRQGNTEAFF. The CDR3 DNA reads as TGTGCCAGCAGCCAAAGACAGGGAAATACTGAAGCTTTCTTT.

This clonotype was seen many times. The gene calls are TRBV7-9 and TRBJ2-5; TRBD1 agrees at 8 bases. The CDR3 is 14 amino acids. Unmatched junction bases numbered 3, after V lost 5 bases and J lost 1 base. CDR1 and CDR2 (germline): SEHNR, FQNEAQ (reference sequence). The CDR3 nucleotides are TGTGCCAGCAGCCAAGGACAGGGCCAAGAGACCCAGTACTTC. It translates to CASSQGQGQETQYF. Based on the CDR3 plus reference TRBV7-9 and TRBJ2-5, the full variable domain is DTGVSQNPRHKITKRGQNVTFRCDPISEHNRLYWYRQTLGQGPEFLTYFQNEAQLEKSRLLSDRFSAERPKGSFSTLEIQRTEQGDSAMYLCASSQGQGQETQYFGPGTRLLVL.

The CDR3 reads CASSPRRTADTQYF. CDR3 nucleotide sequence: TGTGCCAGCAGCCCCAGGAGAACGGCGGATACGCAGTATTTT. The chain couples TRBV7-9 to TRBJ2-3; D gene ambiguous. The CDR3 runs to 14 residues. Trimming removed 5 bases at V and 6 bases at J, with 15 bases between. Germline lookup yields CDR1 SEHNR and CDR2 FQNEAQ (reference sequence).

This clonotype was seen a handful of times. The chain uses TRBV6-1 and TRBJ2-7; 8 positions match TRBD2. CDR1 is MNHNS, CDR2 SASEGT, per germline. This CDR3 contains 13 residues. V lost 8 bases, J lost 4 bases, and 7 bases stayed unmatched. The CDR3 is CASGLAPDYEQYF. In DNA form, the CDR3 reads TGTGCCAGCGGACTAGCACCGGATTACGAGCAGTACTTC.

This clonotype was observed once. At one end the junction does not follow the germline gene, possibly because of a read error. The chain employs TRBV6-1 and TRBJ2-3; TRBD2 agrees at 9 bases. Germline lookup yields CDR1 MNHNS and CDR2 SASEGT. The CDR3 contains 15 residues. CDR3: CASAPFGTSTDPQYF. The CDR3 DNA reads TGTGCCAGCGCCCCTTTCGGGACTAGCACAGATCCGCAGTATTTT.

The rearrangement uses TRBV28 and TRBJ1-5, with D unresolved. CDR1 MDHEN and CDR2 SYDVKM come from the germline V gene. This CDR3 comprises 18 residues. The DNA of the CDR3 is TGTGCTACGGGAAGGCAGGTCAATGTTCGGTATAGCAATCAGCCCCAGCATTTT. Encoded protein: CATGRQVNVRYSNQPQHF.

This clonotype was counted between two and nine times. The V and J genes are TRBV3-1 and TRBJ1-2, with a weak D call TRBD1 (5 bases). Germline CDR1 is LGHDT and CDR2 is YNNKEL (reference sequence). Deletions cut 0 bases from V and 13 bases from J, with 12 bases between. This CDR3 comprises 12 residues. The DNA for the CDR3 is TGTGCCAGCAGCCAAGATGTGGGGCCTTCCACCTTC. Translating gives CASSQDVGPSTF.

The chain couples TRBV12-3 or TRBV12-4 to TRBJ1-2; TRBD1 is a possible D gene (5 bases). The V gene lost 6 bases and the J gene lost 0 bases, with 11 bases spanning the gap. The CDR3 covers 14 residues. The CDR3 loop is CASSPSGANYGYTF. The CDR3 coding sequence is TGTGCCAGCAGCCCTTCGGGGGCTAACTATGGCTACACCTTC.

J is TRBJ1-1 and V is TRBV5-5; maybe TRBD1 (6 bases). The CDR3 loop spans 15 amino acids. The V gene lost 0 bases and the J gene lost 4 bases, with 13 bases spanning the gap. CDR1 is SGHKS, CDR2 YYEKEE, per germline (reference sequence). CDR3 region: CASSLAWGQPTEAFF. In DNA form, the CDR3 reads TGTGCCAGCAGCTTGGCCTGGGGGCAGCCCACTGAAGCTTTCTTT.

The gene calls are TRBV9 and TRBJ2-5; the D gene is possibly TRBD2 (5 bases). CDR3 length: 14 residues. Between the trimmed V and J ends, which lost 0 bases and 3 bases, there was a span of 9 bases. Per the germline V gene, CDR1 is SGDLS and CDR2 is YYNGEE. CDR3 coding DNA: TGTGCCAGCAGCGTAGGGGAGCGGAAAGAGACCCAGTACTTC. It translates to CASSVGERKETQYF. Using reference TRBV9 and TRBJ2-5 for the parts outside the CDR3, the full variable domain is DSGVTQTPKHLITATGQRVTLRCSPRSGDLSVYWYQQSLDQGLQFLIQYYNGEERAKGNILERFSAQQFPDLHSELNLSSLELGDSALYFCASSVGERKETQYFGPGTRLLVL.

This clonotype occurred a few times. The V and J genes are TRBV7-2 and TRBJ1-1; 12 nucleotides match TRBD1. This CDR3 region has 15 residues. V lost 0 bases to trimming and J lost 7 bases; unmatched junction nucleotides: 3. CDR1 is SGHTA and CDR2 is FQGNSA in the germline V gene. DNA of the CDR3: TGTGCCAGCAGCTTAGCCGGGACAGGGGGCGGTGAAGCTTTCTTT. The encoded protein is CASSLAGTGGGEAFF.

The V call is TRBV9, the J call TRBJ2-7, with 14 bases lining up with TRBD2. The CDR3 consists of 17 residues. The V and J ends lost 2 bases and 6 bases, in that order; junction bases with no gene match: 10. Germline CDR1 and CDR2: SGDLS and YYNGEE. CDR3 nucleotides: TGTGCCAGCAGCGTCACTCCGGGACTAGCGGGAGTAGGCGAGCAGTACTTC. Its translation is CASSVTPGLAGVGEQYF.

The table lists this clonotype with a few counts. J is TRBJ2-5 and V is TRBV12-3 or TRBV12-4, with a weak D call TRBD2 (5 bases). The CDR3 consists of 14 residues. V dropped 1 base and J dropped 5 bases, with 11 bases sitting between them. The CDR3 here is CASSLVRPGETQYF. For the CDR3, the DNA is TGTGCCAGCAGTTTAGTCCGCCCGGGGGAGACCCAGTACTTC.

This clonotype was observed a handful of times. The V call is TRBV6-1, the J call TRBJ2-3, with D hard to call. The germline V and J ends were trimmed by 6 bases and 1 base, with 14 bases remaining between them. This CDR3 region has 15 residues. CDR1 is MNHNS, CDR2 SASEGT, per germline. CDR3 nucleotides: TGTGCCAGCAGACATACCCAGATCGGCACAGATACGCAGTATTTT. Translation: CASRHTQIGTDTQYF.

This clonotype came up many times. This chain connects TRBV7-9 to TRBJ2-1; the D is unclear. V lost 2 bases, J lost 9 bases, and 8 bases lay in between. This CDR3 spans 12 amino acids. Germline V lookup: CDR1 SEHNR, CDR2 FQNEAQ (reference sequence). The CDR3 bases are TGTGCCAGCAGCTTAAGTGTAGCTGAGCAGTTCTTC. This translates into CASSLSVAEQFF.

The chain links TRBV7-8 to TRBJ1-1; D is perhaps TRBD1 (5 bases). Germline V gene data show CDR1 as SGHVS and CDR2 as FQNEAQ. V shed 0 bases and J shed 2 bases, with 10 bases lying between them. This CDR3 is built from 15 residues. The CDR3 region has the DNA TGTGCCAGCAGCTTAGCGTCCGGGGGTAACACTGAAGCTTTCTTT. This encodes CASSLASGGNTEAFF.

This clonotype was counted a few times. The chain uses TRBV12-3 or TRBV12-4 and TRBJ1-3; D not resolved. V lost 4 bases and J 7 bases, leaving 11 bases between the germline ends. This CDR3 is built from 13 residues. The CDR3 nucleotides read TGTGCCAGCAGTTGGGAAGTGGGCAACACCATATATTTT. It specifies CASSWEVGNTIYF.

This chain links TRBV5-1 with TRBJ2-1; 8 nucleotides match TRBD2. V shed 0 bases, J shed 10 bases, and the junction held 3 bases outside the gene matches. Germline V lookup: CDR1 SGHRS, CDR2 YFSETQ. This CDR3 comprises 13 residues. The CDR3 spells CASSLGGLGEQFF. The DNA of the CDR3 is TGCGCCAGCAGCTTGGGGGGACTAGGAGAGCAGTTCTTC.

This clonotype was seen at least ten times. V and J are TRBV7-9 and TRBJ1-1; D remains unclear. Looked up from germline, CDR1 is SEHNR and CDR2 is FQNEAQ (reference sequence). Trimming removed 4 bases from V and 3 bases from J, with 9 bases in between. The CDR3 extends over 13 amino acids. The CDR3 DNA is TGTGCCAGCAGCTCGTTATCGGACACTGAAGCTTTCTTT. Translation: CASSSLSDTEAFF.

This chain links TRBV15 with TRBJ2-1; 9 nucleotides match TRBD1. The length of the CDR3 is 14 residues. V was clipped by 6 bases and J by 9 bases; unmatched bases: 9. The V gene's germline CDR1 is LNHNV and CDR2 YYDKDF (reference sequence). Written as DNA, the CDR3 is TGTGCCACCAGTAGGGACAGGGCCGTAAGTGAGCAGTTCTTC. Its protein product is CATSRDRAVSEQFF.

The chain employs TRBV24-1 and TRBJ2-5; 8 nucleotides line up with TRBD1. CDR3 length: 15 residues. CDR1 and CDR2 from the germline V gene are KGHDR and SFDVKD. The V and J ends lost 2 bases and 2 bases, in that order; junction bases with no gene match: 3. CDR3 sequence: CATSDSTGAQETQYF. CDR3 coding DNA: TGTGCCACCAGTGATTCGACAGGGGCGCAAGAGACCCAGTACTTC.

This clonotype was seen at least ten times. For the CDR3, the DNA is TGTGCCATCAGGGCGGGAGGGACCTACAATGAGCAGTTCTTC. As protein: CAIRAGGTYNEQFF. The chain employs TRBV10-3 and TRBJ2-1; 9 bases are shared with TRBD2. This CDR3 is built from 14 residues. Germline V gene data show CDR1 as ENHRY and CDR2 as SYGVKD. Trimming removed 6 bases from V and 2 bases from J; junction bases left unmatched: 2.

This clonotype occurred many times. This chain joins TRBV29-1 and TRBJ2-3, with D possibly matching TRBD1 (5 bases). CDR1 and CDR2 (germline): SQVTM, ANQGSEA. V lost 1 base to trimming and J lost 1 base, with 9 bases between them. The length of the CDR3 is 14 residues. The CDR3 DNA follows: TGCAGCGTTGAAGGGGGCAGTGGCACAGATACGCAGTATTTT. Protein product: CSVEGGSGTDTQYF.

This clonotype was detected only a few times. In nucleotides, the CDR3 is TGCGCCAGCAGCCCAGGGGGGACGGACACCCTCTACGAGCAGTACTTC. This codes for CASSPGGTDTLYEQYF. V is TRBV5-1 and J is TRBJ2-7; weak D call: TRBD1 (7 bases). Trimming shortened V by 4 bases and J by 3 bases, and 20 bases separated the two germline ends. The length of the CDR3 is 16 residues. In germline, CDR1 is SGHRS, CDR2 YFSETQ.

The chain joins TRBV10-3 to TRBJ1-1; tentative D call: TRBD1 (5 bases). Germline V gives CDR1 ENHRY, CDR2 SYGVKD. The V end lost 5 bases, the J end lost 1 base, and 11 bases lay between the germline ends. The CDR3 extends over 14 amino acids. DNA for the CDR3: TGTGCCATCAGTTTGGGGACGGGGAACACTGAAGCTTTCTTT. This translates into CAISLGTGNTEAFF.

This clonotype was detected a few times. The gene calls are TRBV18 and TRBJ1-5; a possible D gene is TRBD1 (5 bases). CDR3 length equals 13 residues. The V gene's germline CDR1 is KGHSH and CDR2 LQKENI. V lost 5 bases to trimming and J lost 2 bases, with 7 bases between them. In DNA form, the CDR3 reads TGTGCCAGCTCAACAGGCGGCAATCAGCCCCAGCATTTT. Its translation: CASSTGGNQPQHF. Together with reference TRBV18 and TRBJ1-5, the CDR3 gives the full variable domain: NAGVMQNPRHLVRRRGQEARLRCSPMKGHSHVYWYRQLPEEGLKFMVYLQKENIIDESGMPKERFSAEFPKEGPSILRIQQVVRGDSAAYFCASSTGGNQPQHFGDGTRLSIL.

The V call is TRBV5-8, the J call TRBJ2-5; D ambiguous. Deletions cut 1 base from V and 0 bases from J, with 7 bases between. There are 14 residues in the CDR3. In germline, CDR1 is SGHTS, CDR2 YDEGEE. CDR3 sequence reads: CASSLRNNQETQYF. The CDR3 DNA reads as TGTGCCAGCAGCTTGAGGAACAACCAAGAGACCCAGTACTTC.

This chain links TRBV20-1 with TRBJ2-2, with 10 bases that match TRBD2. The trim removed 4 bases at V and 4 bases at J, leaving 3 bases unmatched. The CDR3 consists of 14 residues. Germline CDR1 is DFQATT and CDR2 is SNEGSKA (reference sequence). For the CDR3, the DNA is TGCAGTGCTACTAGCGGGAGTGGCACCGGGGAGCTGTTTTTT. This codes for CSATSGSGTGELFF.

This chain links TRBV12-3 or TRBV12-4 with TRBJ1-2; D is possibly TRBD1 (5 bases). Trimming took 3 bases from V and 2 from J, leaving 10 bases between them. This CDR3 region has 14 residues. The CDR3 DNA sequence: TGTGCCAGCAGTTTCGCAGGGTTCAACTATGGCTACACCTTC. Protein product: CASSFAGFNYGYTF.

The chain is built from TRBV7-9 and TRBJ2-1, with a possible D match to TRBD1 (5 bases). The V gene lost 1 base and the J gene lost 5 bases, with 12 bases spanning the gap. This CDR3 comprises 15 residues. CDR1 and CDR2 from the germline V gene are SEHNR and FQNEAQ (reference sequence). The CDR3 nucleotides read TGTGCCAGCAGCTTAGGGCTAAAAGGGGACAATGAGCAGTTCTTC. It specifies CASSLGLKGDNEQFF.